This TCR beta chain was found in a study of post-analysis software for immune sequencing data. Study summary: Secondary progressive, relapsing-remitting and progressive-relapsing multiple sclerosis were among the included disease courses.

As to this clonotype: Its antigen remains unidentified. The germline gene is not matched at one end of the junction; a read error may be the cause.

General observations from the study: Higher frequency in patients than in controls was seen for about five TRBV segments, with TRBV5-6, TRBV5-1 and TRBV20-1 among them. Comparison with controls showed significantly lower normalized Chao1 diversity in multiple sclerosis patients.

Researchers reported that TCR beta cDNA libraries carried unique molecular identifiers. A single record per CDR3 protein comes from TCRdb applying MiXCR to the PCR reads. The sample contains almost 700,000 distinct CDR3 sequences, 55% to 60% of which appear only once. The CDR3 loop spans 13 amino acids. The chain recombines TRBV12-3 or TRBV12-4 with TRBJ2-6; D might be TRBD2 (5 bases). Material for sequencing was blood. The sequence was obtained from a girl aged 2 to 9 with multiple sclerosis. CDR3 loop: CASRDSVANILTF. The CDR3 nucleotides read TGTGCCAGCAGGGACTCTGTGGCCAACATCCTGACTTTC.